This TCR beta chain was sequenced for a study of blood T cell repertoires in COVID-19. About the research overall: Collection of acute and convalescent COVID-19 samples took place in the United States, Italy and Spain.

This clone was picked up a small number of times. There are 13 residues in the CDR3. In germline, CDR1 is SQVTM, CDR2 ANQGSEA. Trimming removed 4 bases from V and 1 base from J, with 10 bases in between. Patients from Seattle were sampled longitudinally, starting during active infection. Original methodology: Reference gene primer amplification gave nucleated cell count estimates. Only in-frame clones appear in the TCRdb table, and some are missing; sequencing was by immunoSEQ multiplex PCR. V, J and clone size were drawn from that table, and D and trimming were deduced from the DNA. This table holds approximately 90,000 clones, about 77% found once.

The sequencing input was peripheral blood. This sequence was found in a man aged 70-80 years with COVID-19, enrolled during active disease. The chain recombines TRBV29-1 with TRBJ1-1; D ambiguous. CDR3 amino acids: CSVGGATNTEAFF. In DNA, the CDR3 is TGCAGCGTTGGAGGAGCGACGAACACTGAAGCTTTCTTT.